This entry is about one TCR beta chain. This sample was included in a study of blood T cell repertoires in COVID-19. The overall study: Acute and convalescent COVID-19 samples came from the United States, Italy and Spain. From T cells, B-cell-depleted T cells, or PBMCs came the material, which was cDNA or gDNA.

Per the authors' pipeline: The assay estimated nucleated cells by amplifying reference gene primers. This table comes from immunoSEQ multiplex PCR, and its TCRdb copy is limited to in-frame clones, with some not included. That table supplies the V and J calls and clone size; D and trimming were determined from the DNA. The sample has around 200,000 clones, roughly 84% seen once. Germline V gene sequence: CDR1 WNHNN, CDR2 SYGVQD (reference sequence). The CDR3 covers 16 residues. V gave up 8 bases and J gave up 2 bases; unmatched junction bases: 10. The origin of this receptor is a man between 35 and 55 years old with active or convalescent COVID-19. The sample taken for sequencing was peripheral blood. V and J are TRBV10-1 and TRBJ2-2; 8 bases agree with TRBD2. The DNA of the CDR3 is TGCGCCAGCTCCGTGGGGCTAGCGGGTAACACCGGGGAGCTGTTTTTT. This codes for CASSVGLAGNTGELFF.